These 28 T cell receptor beta chains originate from one sample sequenced in a study of T-cell reconstitution after alpha-beta-depleted transplantation in children (dated by TCRdb to the mid-2010s). Libraries were built with PCR. Sequencing used an Illumina HiSeq 2500. To normalize quantification of the TCRbeta repertoire, the TCR libraries were built with molecular barcoding that relied on unique molecular identifiers. TCRdb trimmed the raw reads at Q25, called clones with MiXCR and kept productive beta chains. Records with the same CDR3 protein are collapsed into one entry carrying the most frequent genes and DNA. This sample comprises a few hundred thousand distinct CDR3 sequences, about a tenth of them detected only once. The top ten clones comprise around 2.5% of the sample. The specimen comprised PBMCs from the stem cell graft donor, sampled from the stem cell graft. The receptors stem from a human donor who donated a stem cell graft to a child with acute lymphoblastic leukemia.

The chain is built from TRBV7-2 and TRBJ2-7; D possibly corresponds to TRBD2 (5 bases). The CDR3 is 16 amino acids. In germline, CDR1 is SGHTA, CDR2 FQGNSA. Trimming took off 6 bases at V and 2 bases at J, with 20 bases between the two ends. The CDR3 loop is CASRRVFGGLTYEQYF. CDR3 DNA sequence: TGTGCCAGCAGGAGGGTTTTTGGCGGGCTCACCTACGAGCAGTACTTC.

In this sample, this clonotype turned up many times. CDR3 bases: TGTGCCAGCAGCCAGGTTGCGGGTCACAATGAGCAGTTCTTC. This sequence encodes CASSQVAGHNEQFF. The chain joins TRBV3-1 to TRBJ2-1; possibly TRBD2 for D (5 bases). V was trimmed by 3 bases and J by 5 bases, leaving 11 bases between them. This CDR3 contains 14 residues. Germline-derived CDR1 and CDR2 are LGHDT and YNNKEL (reference sequence).

This chain links TRBV7-2 with TRBJ2-2, with D perhaps TRBD2 (5 bases). Per germline, CDR1 SGHTA and CDR2 FQGNSA. With 1 base removed from V and 5 bases from J, the gap between germline ends came to 14 bases. The CDR3 sequence is 16 residues long. DNA for the CDR3: TGTGCCAGCAGCTTAGTTTATAGCGTGGATACCGGGGAGCTGTTTTTT. Translated, it gives CASSLVYSVDTGELFF. The full variable domain, in which reference TRBV7-2 and TRBJ2-2 provide the parts outside the CDR3, is GAGVSQSPSNKVTEKGKDVELRCDPISGHTALYWYRQSLGQGLEFLIYFQGNSAPDKSGLPSDRFSAERTGGSVSTLTIQRTQQEDSAVYLCASSLVYSVDTGELFFGEGSRLTVL.

This clonotype was detected many times. The V gene is TRBV20-1, the J gene TRBJ2-7; 7 bases agree with TRBD1. CDR1 DFQATT and CDR2 SNEGSKA come from the germline V gene (reference sequence). V shed 3 bases, J shed 4 bases, and the junction held 12 bases outside the gene matches. The CDR3 is 15 amino acids. Here the CDR3 DNA reads TGCAGTGCTAGGACCGCGACAGGGACGTCATACGAGCAGTACTTC. It yields the protein CSARTATGTSYEQYF.

The rearrangement uses TRBV7-3 and TRBJ2-3; no reliable D call. The CDR3 totals 13 residues. Germline V CDR1 and CDR2: SGHTA, FQGTGA. V shed 11 bases and J shed 0 bases, with 12 bases lying between them. The CDR3 loop reads CASAKGSTDTQYF. As DNA, the CDR3 is TGTGCCTCGGCGAAGGGAAGCACAGATACGCAGTATTTT. Supplemented by reference TRBV7-3 and TRBJ2-3, the full variable domain reads GAGVSQTPSNKVTEKGKYVELRCDPISGHTALYWYRQSLGQGPEFLIYFQGTGAADDSGLPNDRFFAVRPEGSVSTLKIQRTERGDSAVYLCASAKGSTDTQYFGPGTRLTVL.

This clonotype was seen many times. This chain joins TRBV20-1 and TRBJ1-5; D possibly corresponds to TRBD1 (6 bases). Germline V gene data show CDR1 as DFQATT and CDR2 as SNEGSKA (reference sequence). This CDR3 is 16 amino acids long. V lost 6 bases and J 4 bases, leaving 22 bases between the germline ends. DNA for the CDR3: TGCAGTGCCCACACCTGGGGGCCGCCCAAAAATCAGCCCCAGCATTTT. Amino acids: CSAHTWGPPKNQPQHF.

This clonotype was recorded many times. The chain is built from TRBV20-1 and TRBJ2-7; 11 nucleotides align to TRBD2. Germline CDR1 and CDR2: DFQATT and SNEGSKA (reference sequence). The trim removed 3 bases at V and 4 bases at J, leaving 5 bases unmatched. This CDR3 comprises 14 residues. The CDR3 sequence is CSARALAGGYEQYF. In DNA form, the CDR3 reads TGCAGTGCTAGGGCCCTAGCGGGAGGTTACGAGCAGTACTTC.

This clonotype has a handful of counts. This rearrangement joins TRBV28 to TRBJ1-5; D gene ambiguous. CDR1 and CDR2 from the germline V gene are MDHEN and SYDVKM. Trimming took 6 bases from V and 7 from J, leaving 25 bases between them. This CDR3 region has 17 residues. CDR3 in DNA: TGTGCCAGCAGCCCGCCCCGCCTTGCGGTAAGCGGCCAGCCCCAGCATTTT. This encodes CASSPPRLAVSGQPQHF.

This clonotype was seen a handful of times. This sequence joins TRBV7-8 and TRBJ2-2, with D tentatively TRBD1 (5 bases). Germline V lookup: CDR1 SGHVS, CDR2 FQNEAQ. This CDR3 contains 15 residues. Trimming took 5 bases from V and 3 from J, leaving 13 bases between them. The DNA of the CDR3 is TGTGCCAGCAGCACCGGCCTAGGGGACACCGGGGAGCTGTTTTTT. As protein: CASSTGLGDTGELFF.

In its sample, this clonotype was seen a few times. This rearrangement joins TRBV6-1 to TRBJ2-1; the D is unclear. CDR3 length equals 17 residues. In germline, CDR1 is MNHNS, CDR2 SASEGT. Trimming removed 6 bases from V and 0 bases from J, with 18 bases in between. CDR3 in amino acids: CASSRDPAHGSYNEQFF. The CDR3 bases are TGTGCCAGCAGCCGCGATCCCGCCCATGGCTCCTACAATGAGCAGTTCTTC.

The chain combines TRBV30 with TRBJ2-6; D call uncertain. The CDR3 extends over 13 amino acids. The germline V gene has CDR1 GTSNPN and CDR2 SVGIG (reference sequence). V lost 0 bases and J lost 5, with 5 bases in between. CDR3 coding DNA: TGTGCCTGGAGTGTATCGCGGGCCAACGTCCTGACTTTC. This encodes CAWSVSRANVLTF.

In its sample, this clonotype was seen many times. An end of the junction differs from the germline gene, which may be a read error. The CDR3 DNA is TGTGCCAGCAGCCCTGGACTAGCGGGATCCTACGAGCAGTACTTC. Its protein is CASSPGLAGSYEQYF. The V gene is TRBV5-1, the J gene TRBJ2-7; 12 bases map to TRBD2. The CDR3 is made up of 15 amino acids. CDR1 is SGHRS and CDR2 is YFSETQ in the germline V gene.

In this sample, this clonotype turned up a few times. The J gene is TRBJ1-5, the V gene TRBV7-2; TRBD1 is a possible D gene (5 bases). V lost 1 base and J lost 4, with 11 bases in between. Germline CDR1 reads SGHTA; CDR2 reads FQGNSA. The CDR3 totals 15 residues. In nucleotides, the CDR3 is TGTGCCAGCAGCTTAGATGGGGCAGTTAATCAGCCCCAGCATTTT. Protein: CASSLDGAVNQPQHF.

This chain uses TRBV30 with TRBJ2-3, with no clear D. The germline V gene has CDR1 GTSNPN and CDR2 SVGIG (reference sequence). V was pared by 4 bases and J by 0 bases, with 11 bases between. This CDR3 has 14 amino acids. The DNA of the CDR3 is TGTGCCTGGATCCTTCGGAGTAGCACAGATACGCAGTATTTT. Translating it yields CAWILRSSTDTQYF.

This chain uses TRBV20-1 with TRBJ2-3; D perhaps matches TRBD2 (6 bases). The CDR3 totals 15 residues. Trimming shortened V by 0 bases and J by 1 base, and 11 bases separated the two germline ends. The germline CDR1 and CDR2 sequences are DFQATT and SNEGSKA (reference sequence). The CDR3 DNA reads as TGCAGTGCTAGAGATCCCCAGCGGGGCACAGATACGCAGTATTTT. It codes for CSARDPQRGTDTQYF.

The V gene is TRBV5-1, the J gene TRBJ1-4, with D possibly TRBD1 on 5 matching bases. The V gene's germline CDR1 is SGHRS and CDR2 YFSETQ. The CDR3 sequence is 15 residues long. Trimming left V 0 bases short and J 2 bases short, with 8 bases between. In DNA form, the CDR3 reads TGCGCCAGCAGCTTGGTGGGACGGACTAATGAAAAACTGTTTTTT. It translates to CASSLVGRTNEKLFF.

The chain has TRBV5-1 and TRBJ2-5, with 7 bases fitting TRBD2. The CDR3 is 17 amino acids. Losses at the gene ends were 5 bases for V and 3 bases for J; bases not matched to a gene: 16. The V gene's germline CDR1 is SGHRS and CDR2 YFSETQ. CDR3 protein: CASRWRISLAAEETQYF. The CDR3 region has the DNA TGCGCCAGCAGGTGGAGGATTTCGCTAGCGGCAGAAGAGACCCAGTACTTC.

This clonotype appeared a few times. This chain's CDR3 is CASSLTPPTVATNEKLFF. The CDR3 DNA follows: TGTGCCAGCAGTCTGACCCCCCCGACAGTTGCAACTAATGAAAAACTGTTTTTT. The chain links TRBV28 to TRBJ1-4, with D possibly being TRBD1 (5 bases). V lost 5 bases to trimming and J lost 0 bases, with 19 bases between them. This CDR3 is built from 18 residues. The germline V gene encodes CDR1 MDHEN and CDR2 SYDVKM.

This clonotype was detected once. The V call is TRBV4-1, the J call TRBJ2-1; 14 bases agree with TRBD2. Trimming at V came to 4 bases and at J to 10 bases, leaving 9 bases not matched to a gene. CDR1 MGHRA and CDR2 YSYEKL come from the germline V gene. CDR3 length: 16 residues. Here the CDR3 reads CASSLTGLAGGQEQFF. For the CDR3, the DNA is TGCGCCAGCAGCCTCACCGGACTAGCGGGAGGACAAGAGCAGTTCTTC.

This clonotype was seen repeatedly, ten times or more. The genes are TRBV20-1 and TRBJ1-4; unclear D gene. The CDR3 is 15 residues long. The germline CDR1 and CDR2 sequences are DFQATT and SNEGSKA (reference sequence). Trimming took off 0 bases at V and 4 bases at J, with 12 bases between the two ends. CDR3 loop: CSARDLKRSNEKLFF. The CDR3 coding sequence is TGCAGTGCTAGAGATCTGAAAAGGAGTAATGAAAAACTGTTTTTT.

This clonotype was picked up a small number of times. The genes are TRBV25-1 and TRBJ2-2; D possibly corresponds to TRBD1 (6 bases). Deletions cut 4 bases from V and 3 bases from J, with 21 bases between. Germline V gene sequence: CDR1 MGHDK, CDR2 SYGVNS. This CDR3 is built from 18 residues. In DNA, the CDR3 is TGTGCCAGCAGTGGCTCAAAATGGGGCAGGGGATACACCGGGGAGCTGTTTTTT. As protein: CASSGSKWGRGYTGELFF.

This clonotype occurred a few times. The chain recombines TRBV3-1 with TRBJ2-7, with TRBD2 identical over 7 bases. Losses at the gene ends were 6 bases for V and 5 bases for J; bases not matched to a gene: 13. Germline V gene data show CDR1 as LGHDT and CDR2 as YNNKEL (reference sequence). This CDR3 spans 15 amino acids. The CDR3 bases are TGTGCCAGCAGTCCCAGCGGCGGGAGTTTCGACGAGCAGTACTTC. This translates into CASSPSGGSFDEQYF.

This clonotype was seen a handful of times. J is TRBJ2-5 and V is TRBV21-1. TRBV21-1 is described as a pseudogene. The CDR3 has 15 amino acids. CDR3 loop: CASSKGPRTEETQYF. CDR3 nucleotides: TGTGCCAGCAGCAAAGGGCCGAGAACGGAGGAGACCCAGTACTTC.

This clonotype was seen only a few times. This chain links TRBV20-1 with TRBJ2-7; unclear D gene. Germline values: CDR1 DFQATT, CDR2 SNEGSKA (reference sequence). With 6 bases removed from V and 1 base from J, the gap between germline ends came to 10 bases. This CDR3 comprises 12 residues. This CDR3 is CSASEKSYEQYF. The CDR3 nucleotides read TGCAGTGCGAGTGAGAAGTCCTACGAGCAGTACTTC.

V gene TRBV20-1 combines with J gene TRBJ1-2; D not certain. Germline CDR1 and CDR2: DFQATT and SNEGSKA (reference sequence). This CDR3 region has 13 residues. V lost 3 bases and J lost 5, with 13 bases in between. CDR3 coding DNA: TGCAGTGCTAGCCCCGGACCTCTTTATGGCTACACCTTC. It translates to CSASPGPLYGYTF.

This clonotype was detected a few times. The chain joins TRBV5-1 to TRBJ2-6; D ambiguous. The germline V and J ends were trimmed by 2 bases and 1 base, with 4 bases remaining between them. The CDR3 contains 14 residues. Germline CDR1 reads SGHRS; CDR2 reads YFSETQ. Here the CDR3 reads CASSFGSGANVLTF. As DNA, the CDR3 is TGCGCCAGCAGCTTCGGGTCTGGGGCCAACGTCCTGACTTTC.

J is TRBJ1-6 and V is TRBV20-1, with a possible D match to TRBD1 (6 bases). Germline values: CDR1 DFQATT, CDR2 SNEGSKA (reference sequence). The length of the CDR3 is 13 residues. Trimming pared 7 bases from V and 7 bases from J, leaving 14 bases between. The CDR3 is CSGRTASNSPLHF. Here the CDR3 DNA reads TGCAGTGGCCGGACAGCGTCAAATTCACCCCTCCACTTT.

This sequence joins TRBV28 and TRBJ2-1; TRBD1 matches 10 bases. The germline CDR1 and CDR2 sequences are MDHEN and SYDVKM. This CDR3 has 15 amino acids. The trim removed 5 bases at V and 7 bases at J, leaving 8 bases unmatched. The CDR3 here is CASSTPGQGLNEQFF. As DNA, the CDR3 is TGTGCCAGCAGTACGCCGGGACAGGGGTTGAATGAGCAGTTCTTC.